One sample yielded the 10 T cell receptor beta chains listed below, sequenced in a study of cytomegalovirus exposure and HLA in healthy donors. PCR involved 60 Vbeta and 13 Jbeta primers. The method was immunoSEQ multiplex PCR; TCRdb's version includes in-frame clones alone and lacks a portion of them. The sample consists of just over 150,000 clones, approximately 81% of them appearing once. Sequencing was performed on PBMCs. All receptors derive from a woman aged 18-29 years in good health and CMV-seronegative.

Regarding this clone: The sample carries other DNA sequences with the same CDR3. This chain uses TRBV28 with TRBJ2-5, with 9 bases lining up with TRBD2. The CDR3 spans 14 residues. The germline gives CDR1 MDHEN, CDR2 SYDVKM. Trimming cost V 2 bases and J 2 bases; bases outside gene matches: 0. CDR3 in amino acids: CASSLLAGQETQYF. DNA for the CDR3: TGTGCCAGCAGTTTACTAGCGGGGCAAGAGACCCAGTACTTC.

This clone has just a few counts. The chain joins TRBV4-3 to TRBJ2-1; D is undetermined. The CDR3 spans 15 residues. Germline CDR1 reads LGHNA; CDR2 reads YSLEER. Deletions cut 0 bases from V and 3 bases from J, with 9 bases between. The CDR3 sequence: CASSQDLGIYNEQFF. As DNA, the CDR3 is TGCGCCAGCAGCCAAGATCTGGGCATCTACAATGAGCAGTTCTTC.

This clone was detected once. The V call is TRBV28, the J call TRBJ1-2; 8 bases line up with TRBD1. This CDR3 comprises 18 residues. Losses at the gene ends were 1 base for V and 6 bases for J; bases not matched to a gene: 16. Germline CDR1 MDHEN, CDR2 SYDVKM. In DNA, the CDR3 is TGTGCCAGCAGTTTATCCCTTGTAGACAGGGGCGTAGTGGATGGCTACACCTTC. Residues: CASSLSLVDRGVVDGYTF.

The CDR3 nucleotides read TGTGCCAGCAGCTTCCGGGTCGCGGCTAGCACAGATACGCAGTATTTT. Protein sequence: CASSFRVAASTDTQYF. The chain carries TRBV7-2 and TRBJ2-3; D gene unclear. CDR1 is SGHTA and CDR2 is FQGNSA in the germline V gene. CDR3 length: 16 residues. V lost 3 bases and J 0 bases, leaving 13 bases between the germline ends.

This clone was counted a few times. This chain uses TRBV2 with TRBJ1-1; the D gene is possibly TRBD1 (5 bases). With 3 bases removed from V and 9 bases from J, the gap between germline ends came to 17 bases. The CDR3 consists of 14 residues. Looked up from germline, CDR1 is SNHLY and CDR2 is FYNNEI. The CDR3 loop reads CASSDQAGRGKAFF. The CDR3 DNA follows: TGTGCCAGCAGTGACCAGGCGGGAAGGGGTAAAGCTTTCTTT. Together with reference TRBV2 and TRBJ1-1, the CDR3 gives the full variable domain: EPEVTQTPSHQVTQMGQEVILRCVPISNHLYFYWYRQILGQKVEFLVSFYNNEISEKSEIFDDQFSVERPDGSNFTLKIRSTKLEDSAMYFCASSDQAGRGKAFFGQGTRLTVV.

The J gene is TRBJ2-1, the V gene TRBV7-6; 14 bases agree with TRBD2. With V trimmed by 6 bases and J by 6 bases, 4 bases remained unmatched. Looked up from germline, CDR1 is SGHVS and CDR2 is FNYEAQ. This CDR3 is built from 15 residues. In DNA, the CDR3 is TGTGCCAGCAGTTCCGGACTAGCGGGGGGCAATGAGCAGTTCTTC. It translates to CASSSGLAGGNEQFF.

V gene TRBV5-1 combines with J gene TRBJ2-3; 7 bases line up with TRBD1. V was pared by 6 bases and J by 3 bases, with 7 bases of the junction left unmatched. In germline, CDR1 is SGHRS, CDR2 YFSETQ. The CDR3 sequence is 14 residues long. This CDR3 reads CASNRQGETDTQYF. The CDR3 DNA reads TGCGCCAGCAATAGACAGGGTGAGACAGATACGCAGTATTTT.

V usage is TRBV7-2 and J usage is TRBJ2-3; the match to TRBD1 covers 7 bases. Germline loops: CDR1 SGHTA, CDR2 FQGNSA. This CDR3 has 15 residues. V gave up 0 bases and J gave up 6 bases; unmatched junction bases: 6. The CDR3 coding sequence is TGTGCCAGCAGCTTAGCCGGGCAGGGGGTGGATACGCAGTATTTT. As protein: CASSLAGQGVDTQYF. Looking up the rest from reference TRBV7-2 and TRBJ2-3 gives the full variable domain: GAGVSQSPSNKVTEKGKDVELRCDPISGHTALYWYRQSLGQGLEFLIYFQGNSAPDKSGLPSDRFSAERTGGSVSTLTIQRTQQEDSAVYLCASSLAGQGVDTQYFGPGTRLTVL.

The CDR3 nucleotides read TGTGCCAGCATGGTAGCGGGCACAGATACGCAGTATTTT. Its translation: CASMVAGTDTQYF. The rearrangement links TRBV27 to TRBJ2-3; weak D call: TRBD2 (6 bases). Looked up from germline, CDR1 is MNHEY and CDR2 is SMNVEV (reference sequence). The CDR3 is 13 residues long. The V end was cut by 7 bases, the J end by 1 base, with 9 bases between.

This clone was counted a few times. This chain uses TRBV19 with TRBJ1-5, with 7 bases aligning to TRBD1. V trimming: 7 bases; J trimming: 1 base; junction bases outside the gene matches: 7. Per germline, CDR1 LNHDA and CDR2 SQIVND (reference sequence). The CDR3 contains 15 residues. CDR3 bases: TGTGCCAGTAATACCGACAGGGCGAGCAATCAGCCCCAGCATTTT. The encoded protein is CASNTDRASNQPQHF.